The next 3 T cell receptor beta chains were all read from a single sample in a study of blood T cell repertoires in COVID-19. The table came from immunoSEQ multiplex PCR; TCRdb's copy has only in-frame clones and leaves some out. The sample contains 80,000 to 100,000 clones, about nine tenths of which appear only once. The material sequenced was peripheral blood. The receptors here all came from a man aged 55 to 70 with acute or convalescent COVID-19.

The chain joins TRBV5-1 to TRBJ2-1, with a weak D call TRBD1 (5 bases). V was trimmed by 0 bases and J by 6 bases, leaving 13 bases between them. This CDR3 has 15 amino acids. Germline assignment: CDR1 SGHRS and CDR2 YFSETQ. The CDR3 is CASSLVAGMLNEQFF. In nucleotides, the CDR3 is TGCGCCAGCAGCTTGGTGGCAGGGATGCTCAATGAGCAGTTCTTC.

V usage is TRBV3-1 (or the pseudogene TRBV3-2) and J usage is TRBJ1-6; 9 nucleotides agree with TRBD1. V shed 8 bases and J 7 bases; nucleotides not matched to a gene: 12. The CDR3 is made up of 16 amino acids. Looked up from germline, CDR1 is LGHDT and CDR2 is YNNKEL (reference sequence). Here the CDR3 reads CASSGEQGARNSPLHF. Written as DNA, the CDR3 is TGTGCCAGCTCTGGAGAACAGGGGGCGCGGAATTCACCCCTCCACTTT.

The V and J genes are TRBV6-5 and TRBJ2-7; 8 nucleotides match TRBD1. V lost 6 bases and J lost 2; bases outside the gene matches: 3. CDR1 is MNHEY and CDR2 is SVGAGI in the germline V gene. The CDR3 covers 13 residues. The CDR3: CASRGDRTYEQYV. The CDR3 DNA follows: TGTGCCAGCAGAGGGGACAGGACCTACGAGCAGTACGTC.